This T cell receptor (beta chain) comes out of a study of cytomegalovirus exposure and HLA in healthy donors. Study-wide findings and caveats: Highly shared sequence variants in one cluster were likely a sequencing artifact. Follow-up analysis found HLA locus-dependent TCR association rates, highest for DRB1 and lowest for HLA-C. A missense variant in DCLRE1C was later tied to TCR beta V- and J-gene trimming.

Researchers ran the PCR with 60 Vbeta and 13 Jbeta primers. Only in-frame clones appear in the TCRdb table, and some are missing; sequencing was by immunoSEQ multiplex PCR. The data hold roughly 140,000 clones, with roughly 76% observed a single time. The V end lost 0 bases, the J end lost 4 bases, and 16 bases lay between the germline ends. The CDR3 extends over 17 amino acids. Germline CDR1 is LNHNV and CDR2 is YYDKDF (reference sequence). Turning to this clone: Its matching antigen is unknown.

V gene TRBV15 combines with J gene TRBJ2-1; D might be TRBD1 (6 bases). Material for sequencing was PBMCs. The sequence was collected from a female donor in good health and CMV-seronegative. The CDR3 reads CATSRDRAGVRYNEQFF. The CDR3 bases are TGTGCCACCAGCAGAGATCGGGCAGGGGTTAGATACAATGAGCAGTTCTTC.